The clone carrying this TCR beta chain was picked up many times. Its matching antigen is unknown. The germline V gene encodes CDR1 LGHDT and CDR2 YNNKEL (reference sequence). The V end was cut by 8 bases, the J end by 3 bases, with 14 bases between. This CDR3 is built from 13 residues. Time point denoted: newly diagnosed GD, antithyroid drugs for less than 3 months. After RNA was extracted from PBMCs, the TCR library was made from it. The sample originates from a study of regulatory T cells in long-lasting Graves disease. Study conclusions and caveats: The TCR repertoire of persistent Graves' patients was less diverse than that of newly diagnosed ones.

Construction of the TCR beta libraries employed iRepertoire HTBI primers in conjunction with Arm-PCR of CDR3 regions. MiXCR, applied by TCRdb to the multiplex PCR reads, yields one record per CDR3 protein. The data show 440,000 or so distinct CDR3 sequences, with roughly 17% seen just once and around 11% held by the top ten. Another study also made use of these data, one on T cells in Graves' hyperthyroidism and ophthalmopathy.

Specimen: peripheral blood mononuclear cells (PBMCs), collected at new diagnosis, from a patient treated with antithyroid drugs. The receptor comes from a woman in her twenties or thirties with Graves disease. V usage is TRBV3-1 and J usage is TRBJ2-7; D may be TRBD2 (5 bases). The CDR3 bases are TGTGCCAGCTCGAGGGAAAATGTCTACGAGCAGTACTTC. Protein product: CASSRENVYEQYF.